This T cell receptor (beta chain) is drawn from a study of cytomegalovirus exposure and HLA in healthy donors. Comment on this clone: Antigen: not known.

Findings and caveats of the study: Researchers counted roughly 160 TCR beta chains as cytomegalovirus-associated. The availability of immune exposure information extended only to CMV serostatus. A missense DCLRE1C variant was associated with V- and J-gene trimming of TCR beta chains in a later analysis, and an independent cohort replicated the association. Later work found most CMV-associated TCR beta chains apparently HLA-restricted.

The primer mix had 60 Vbeta and 13 Jbeta primers. TCRdb keeps only in-frame clones here, not all; method: immunoSEQ multiplex PCR. The sample consists of 150,000 or so clones, about 76% of them appearing once. Trimming at V came to 4 bases and at J to 5 bases, leaving 9 bases not matched to a gene. This CDR3 spans 14 amino acids. Per the germline V gene, CDR1 is SGDLS and CDR2 is YYNGEE. Sequencing used PBMCs. The origin of this receptor is a female donor in good health and CMV-seronegative. This chain links TRBV9 with TRBJ2-7, with 7 bases matching TRBD1. CDR3 region: CASSPRQGVNEQYF. CDR3 DNA: TGTGCCAGCAGCCCCCGACAGGGTGTCAACGAGCAGTACTTC. The variable domain in full, with the rest retrieved from reference TRBV9 and TRBJ2-7, is DSGVTQTPKHLITATGQRVTLRCSPRSGDLSVYWYQQSLDQGLQFLIQYYNGEERAKGNILERFSAQQFPDLHSELNLSSLELGDSALYFCASSPRQGVNEQYFGPGTRLTVT.